This passage covers 13 T cell receptor beta chains from one sample sequenced in a study of cytomegalovirus exposure and HLA in healthy donors. PCR involved 60 Vbeta and 13 Jbeta primers. Data came from immunoSEQ multiplex PCR; TCRdb stores just in-frame clones and leaves some out. Among around 100,000 clones, 67% were seen once, and the ten largest hold about 8.6%. Material for sequencing was PBMCs. These receptors came from a man aged 18 to 35 in good health and CMV-seropositive.

The chain uses TRBV2 and TRBJ2-7; a weak D match, TRBD1 (7 bases). Germline CDR1 reads SNHLY; CDR2 reads FYNNEI. V gave up 5 bases and J gave up 3 bases, with 14 bases separating them. The CDR3 is made up of 14 amino acids. The CDR3 is CASSPQGGLYEQYF. DNA for the CDR3: TGTGCCAGCAGTCCCCAGGGGGGTCTCTACGAGCAGTACTTC.

The chain uses TRBV7-9 and TRBJ2-5; 7 nucleotides match TRBD1. The CDR3 totals 14 residues. Germline-derived CDR1 and CDR2 are SEHNR and FQNEAQ (reference sequence). Germline trimming cut 2 bases from V and 1 base from J; bases unmatched to any gene: 1. The CDR3 DNA reads TGTGCCAGCAGCTTAAGGGACAGCCAAGAGACCCAGTACTTC. This encodes CASSLRDSQETQYF.

V is TRBV28 and J is TRBJ2-5; 8 nucleotides align to TRBD2. Germline trimming cut 2 bases from V and 5 bases from J; bases unmatched to any gene: 7. CDR1 and CDR2 from the germline V gene are MDHEN and SYDVKM. The CDR3 covers 15 residues. CDR3: CASSLVRGGGETQYF. DNA of the CDR3: TGTGCCAGCAGTTTAGTACGGGGGGGCGGCGAGACCCAGTACTTC.

The gene calls are TRBV5-1 and TRBJ2-5; possibly TRBD2 for D (5 bases). V was pared by 2 bases and J by 4 bases, with 12 bases between. Looked up from germline, CDR1 is SGHRS and CDR2 is YFSETQ. This CDR3 region has 14 residues. The CDR3 reads CASSLKAGGETQYF. The CDR3 region has the DNA TGCGCCAGCAGCTTAAAGGCGGGTGGAGAGACCCAGTACTTC.

The DNA for the CDR3 is TGCGCCAGCAGCGTACAGGGAGATTATGGAAACACCATATATTTT. Translation: CASSVQGDYGNTIYF. The rearrangement uses TRBV5-1 and TRBJ1-3; D perhaps matches TRBD1 (6 bases). V was trimmed by 4 bases and J by 3 bases, leaving 14 bases between them. This CDR3 has 15 residues. The V gene's germline CDR1 is SGHRS and CDR2 YFSETQ.

This chain connects TRBV30 to TRBJ2-3; 9 nucleotides match TRBD1. The CDR3 is 15 amino acids. Germline assignment: CDR1 GTSNPN and CDR2 SVGIG (reference sequence). V shed 3 bases, J shed 5 bases, and the junction held 9 bases outside the gene matches. The CDR3 here is CAWSTLDRGGDTQYF. In nucleotides, the CDR3 is TGTGCCTGGAGCACACTCGACAGGGGGGGAGATACGCAGTATTTT.

V gene TRBV29-1 combines with J gene TRBJ1-1; TRBD1 matches 12 bases. The CDR3 extends over 14 amino acids. V was clipped by 2 bases and J by 4 bases; unmatched bases: 2. CDR1 and CDR2 from the germline V gene are SQVTM and ANQGSEA. CDR3: CSVERDRGPTEAFF. DNA of the CDR3: TGCAGCGTTGAAAGGGACAGGGGGCCCACTGAAGCTTTCTTT.

V gene TRBV10-1 combines with J gene TRBJ2-4; D is uncertain. The ends were cut back, 3 bases at V and 5 bases at J, with 11 bases in the middle. From germline, CDR1 is WNHNN and CDR2 SYGVQD (reference sequence). The CDR3 loop spans 14 amino acids. In DNA form, the CDR3 reads TGCGCCAGCAGTGAATCGGGTGTCGAAAACATTCAGTACTTC. It codes for CASSESGVENIQYF.

This clone was observed a few times. The V and J genes are TRBV18 and TRBJ2-3; D may be TRBD2 (6 bases). Trimming cost V 6 bases and J 11 bases, with 24 bases left between them. This CDR3 comprises 15 residues. Per germline, CDR1 KGHSH and CDR2 LQKENI. CDR3 coding DNA: TGTGCCAGCTCCCCCCCGAGCTCCCCTGCGCGGGGGCAGTATTTT. Its translation is CASSPPSSPARGQYF.

The genes are TRBV18 and TRBJ2-5; the D gene is possibly TRBD1 (5 bases). The V end was cut by 4 bases, the J end by 3 bases, with 12 bases between. Germline assignment: CDR1 KGHSH and CDR2 LQKENI. The CDR3 is made up of 14 amino acids. CDR3 sequence: CASSQGAWEETQYF. DNA for the CDR3: TGTGCCAGCTCACAAGGGGCCTGGGAAGAGACCCAGTACTTC.

This chain joins TRBV9 and TRBJ2-1; 9 bases agree with TRBD2. CDR3 length: 20 amino acids. V lost 0 bases and J lost 0; bases outside the gene matches: 13. Germline V gene lookup returns CDR1 SGDLS and CDR2 YYNGEE. The CDR3 nucleotides are TGTGCCAGCAGCGTAGGAGGCGGGGGGGTCACTCCCAGCTCCTACAATGAGCAGTTCTTC. Translating gives CASSVGGGGVTPSSYNEQFF.

This clone was seen more than once but under ten times. This chain uses TRBV28 with TRBJ2-7; D is undetermined. The CDR3 is 13 residues long. Between the trimmed V and J ends, which lost 2 bases and 3 bases, there was a span of 8 bases. Germline V gene sequence: CDR1 MDHEN, CDR2 SYDVKM. The CDR3 coding sequence is TGTGCCAGCAGTTTAAATGGAGACTACGAGCAGTACGTC. It codes for CASSLNGDYEQYV.

The rearrangement uses TRBV5-1 and TRBJ2-7; TRBD1 matches at 7 bases. Germline V gene sequence: CDR1 SGHRS, CDR2 YFSETQ. Germline trimming cut 0 bases from V and 10 bases from J; bases unmatched to any gene: 10. The CDR3 is 14 amino acids. CDR3: CASSLDPGRGRQYV. The CDR3 DNA reads as TGCGCCAGCAGCTTGGATCCAGGAAGGGGGCGACAGTACGTC.